This T cell receptor beta chain came from a study of graft-versus-host responses after intestinal transplantation. Comment on this clone: Its antigen is not identified.

Some clones are missing from TCRdb's copy, which holds only in-frame ones; the method was immunoSEQ multiplex PCR. The sample has more than 65,000 clones, over 75% seen once. Germline assignment: CDR1 LNHDA and CDR2 SQIVND (reference sequence). V was clipped by 5 bases and J by 0 bases, with 17 bases between them. This CDR3 is 17 amino acids long. The receptor was isolated from a human donor who was the organ donor for an intestinal transplant. This chain connects TRBV19 to TRBJ1-5; D not certain. The sequencing used unstimulated CD4+ T cells sorted from spleen or lymph node cells, collected before transplant. DNA for the CDR3: TGTGCCAGTAGTGAAGAAATAGTGGCGGATAGCAATCAGCCCCAGCATTTT. Translating gives CASSEEIVADSNQPQHF.